Given below is one T cell receptor (beta chain) in context. Its antigen is not known. This sample was included in a study of CD8 T cells in Susac syndrome. The study, taken as a whole, reports: Within Susac syndrome CD4+ T cell repertoires, clonal expansion was not evident.

CD8+ and CD4+ T cells circulating in blood were sequenced for TCR beta. Patients with Susac syndrome met diagnostic criteria that were recently defined for definite or probable disease. When the RNA was reverse transcribed, random hexamers were used with an input of roughly 0.45 to 1 ug. TCR beta CDR3 was amplified by immunoSEQ covering 54 Vbeta and 13 Jbeta. TCRdb processed the immunoSEQ multiplex PCR reads anew with MiXCR; each CDR3 protein has one entry. The table has under 200,000 distinct CDR3 sequences, approximately 94% seen once. The receptor was isolated from a human donor with Susac syndrome. Sequencing input: CD4+ T cells from PBMCs.

The CDR3 sequence is CASSVRQGAPSEAFF. CDR3 bases: TGTGCCAGCAGCGTCAGACAGGGGGCGCCGAGTGAAGCTTTCTTT. This chain connects TRBV7-9 to TRBJ1-1; TRBD1 matches at 10 bases. Trimming removed 5 bases from V and 7 bases from J; junction bases left unmatched: 10. Germline CDR1 SEHNR, CDR2 FQNEAQ (reference sequence). The CDR3 is 15 residues long.